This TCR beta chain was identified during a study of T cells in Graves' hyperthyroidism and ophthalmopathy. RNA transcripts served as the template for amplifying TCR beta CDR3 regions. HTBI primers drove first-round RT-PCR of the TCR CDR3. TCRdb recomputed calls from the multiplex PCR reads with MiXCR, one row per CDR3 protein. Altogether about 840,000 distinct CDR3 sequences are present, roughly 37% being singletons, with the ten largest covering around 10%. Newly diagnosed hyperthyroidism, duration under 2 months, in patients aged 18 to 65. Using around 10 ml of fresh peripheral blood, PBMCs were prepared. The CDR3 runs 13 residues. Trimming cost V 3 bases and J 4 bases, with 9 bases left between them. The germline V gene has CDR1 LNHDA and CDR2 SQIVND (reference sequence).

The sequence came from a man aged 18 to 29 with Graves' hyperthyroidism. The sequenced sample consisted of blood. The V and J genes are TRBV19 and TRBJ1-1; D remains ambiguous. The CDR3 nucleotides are TGTGCCAGTAGTATCCTGGGCCCCACTGAAGCTTTCTTT. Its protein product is CASSILGPTEAFF.